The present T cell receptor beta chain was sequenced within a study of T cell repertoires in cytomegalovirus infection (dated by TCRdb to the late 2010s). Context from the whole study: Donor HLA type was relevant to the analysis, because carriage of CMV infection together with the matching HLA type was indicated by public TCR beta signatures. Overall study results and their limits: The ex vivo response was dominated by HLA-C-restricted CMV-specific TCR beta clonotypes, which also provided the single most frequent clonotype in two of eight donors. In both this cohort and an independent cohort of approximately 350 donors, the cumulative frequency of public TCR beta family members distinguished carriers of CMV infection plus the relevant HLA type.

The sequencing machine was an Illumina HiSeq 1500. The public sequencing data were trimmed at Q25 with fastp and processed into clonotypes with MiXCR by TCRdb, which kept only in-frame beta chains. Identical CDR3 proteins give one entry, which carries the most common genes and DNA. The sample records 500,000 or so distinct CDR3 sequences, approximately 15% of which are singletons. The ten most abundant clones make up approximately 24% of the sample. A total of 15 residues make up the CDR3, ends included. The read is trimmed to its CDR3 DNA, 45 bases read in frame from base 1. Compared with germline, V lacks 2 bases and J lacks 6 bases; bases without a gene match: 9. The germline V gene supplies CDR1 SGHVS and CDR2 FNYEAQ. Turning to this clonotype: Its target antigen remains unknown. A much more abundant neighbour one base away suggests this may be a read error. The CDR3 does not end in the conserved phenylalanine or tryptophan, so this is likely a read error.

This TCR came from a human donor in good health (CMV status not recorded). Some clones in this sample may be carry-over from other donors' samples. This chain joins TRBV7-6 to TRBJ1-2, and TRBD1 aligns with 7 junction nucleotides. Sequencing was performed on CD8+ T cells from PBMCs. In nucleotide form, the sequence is TGTGCCAGCAGCTTAAGCATGGGACAGTTTGATGGCTACACCTTA. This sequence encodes CASSLSMGQFDGYTL.